Shown below are 25 T cell receptor beta chains from a single sample sequenced in a study of T cell repertoires in cytomegalovirus infection. No antigens are known for them. TCRdb fed the reads into MiXCR, producing one record per CDR3 protein. The table lists about 220,000 distinct CDR3 sequences, 35% to 40% of them singletons. The source was CD8+ T cells from cultured PBMCs, collected from culture after CMV antigen stimulation. The receptors derive from a human donor in good health (CMV status not recorded). Some clones in this sample may be carry-over from other donors' samples.

The CDR3 reads CASSYRGEGTSGSGDTQYF. The CDR3 DNA reads as TGTGCCAGCAGTTATCGCGGAGAAGGGACTAGCGGGAGCGGGGATACGCAGTATTTT. This rearrangement joins TRBV6-2 or TRBV6-3 to TRBJ2-3; 14 bases fit TRBD2. V gave up 3 bases and J gave up 6 bases; unmatched junction bases: 14. Germline CDR1 and CDR2: MNHEY and SVGEGT. CDR3 length equals 19 residues.

This clonotype was counted a single time. J is TRBJ2-5 and V is TRBV5-6, with 9 bases matching TRBD1. V shed 4 bases, J shed 0 bases, and the junction held 7 bases outside the gene matches. The germline V gene encodes CDR1 SGHDT and CDR2 YYEEEE. The CDR3 runs 16 residues. The CDR3 sequence is CASSLPGQGYQETQYF. The CDR3 DNA reads as TGTGCCAGCAGCCTACCGGGACAGGGATACCAAGAGACCCAGTACTTC.

This chain connects TRBV6-2 or TRBV6-3 to TRBJ2-4; TRBD2 is a possible D gene (5 bases). This CDR3 is 12 amino acids long. Germline CDR1 and CDR2: MNHEY and SVGEGT. The germline V and J ends were trimmed by 6 bases and 12 bases, with 15 bases remaining between them. The CDR3 DNA is TGTGCCAGCAGCGGACGGCTCGCGGGTCAGTACTTC. This gives the protein CASSGRLAGQYF.

The rearrangement uses TRBV7-9 and TRBJ1-1, with 7 bases lining up with TRBD1. Germline assignment: CDR1 SEHNR and CDR2 FQNEAQ (reference sequence). V was clipped by 0 bases and J by 0 bases; unmatched bases: 4. The CDR3 is 16 residues long. CDR3 coding DNA: TGTGCCAGCAGCTTAGCCCCGACAGGGTTGAACACTGAAGCTTTCTTT. Protein sequence: CASSLAPTGLNTEAFF.

This sequence joins TRBV6-2 or TRBV6-3 and TRBJ2-1; possible D gene TRBD1, 5 bases. V gave up 0 bases and J gave up 6 bases, with 9 bases separating them. CDR3 size: 14 residues. Germline lookup yields CDR1 MNHEY and CDR2 SVGEGT. CDR3 sequence reads: CASSYSIRGNEQFF. The CDR3 DNA reads TGTGCCAGCAGTTACTCGATAAGGGGCAATGAGCAGTTCTTC.

The rearrangement uses TRBV27 and TRBJ2-3; 9 bases are shared with TRBD2. The CDR3 runs 17 residues. CDR1 and CDR2 (germline): MNHEY, SMNVEV (reference sequence). Trimming removed 0 bases from V and 4 bases from J; junction bases left unmatched: 8. The CDR3 is CASSLSGGRAIADTQYF. As DNA, the CDR3 is TGTGCCAGCAGTTTATCGGGCGGGAGGGCCATCGCAGATACGCAGTATTTT.

This clonotype was observed many times. The chain combines TRBV7-2 with TRBJ2-7; D is perhaps TRBD1 (6 bases). This CDR3 spans 14 amino acids. From germline, CDR1 is SGHTA and CDR2 FQGNSA. V was cut by 5 bases and J by 3 bases, with 14 bases left in between. The CDR3 spells CASSDTGTLYEQYF. For the CDR3, the DNA is TGTGCCAGCAGCGACACCGGGACACTCTACGAGCAGTACTTC.

Only a few counts were recorded for this clonotype. J is TRBJ2-1 and V is TRBV7-9; 11 nucleotides match TRBD2. The CDR3 has 15 amino acids. CDR1 and CDR2 from the germline V gene are SEHNR and FQNEAQ (reference sequence). Germline trimming cut 5 bases from V and 9 bases from J; bases unmatched to any gene: 9. CDR3 sequence reads: CASSPLLLAGVEQFF. The CDR3, as DNA: TGTGCCAGCAGCCCTCTACTACTAGCGGGAGTTGAGCAGTTCTTC.

This clonotype has more than one count but fewer than ten. The CDR3 loop is CSVTPDPDRNYGYTF. CDR3 in DNA: TGCAGCGTGACCCCTGACCCGGACCGTAACTATGGCTACACCTTC. J is TRBJ1-2 and V is TRBV29-1; D is ambiguous. The V gene's germline CDR1 is SQVTM and CDR2 ANQGSEA. Trimming took 6 bases from V and 1 from J, leaving 18 bases between them. CDR3 length: 15 amino acids.

This clonotype was detected only once. J is TRBJ2-7 and V is TRBV24-1; D is perhaps TRBD1 or TRBD2 (5 bases each). Germline V gene data show CDR1 as KGHDR and CDR2 as SFDVKD. CDR3 length: 13 residues. V was clipped by 4 bases and J by 4 bases, with 10 bases between them. The CDR3 DNA reads as TGTGCCACCAGTGAGGGGGACGTATACGAGCAGTACTTC. Translating gives CATSEGDVYEQYF.

The V call is TRBV7-9, the J call TRBJ2-1, with 9 positions matching TRBD2. The germline CDR1 and CDR2 sequences are SEHNR and FQNEAQ (reference sequence). V lost 2 bases to trimming and J lost 7 bases; unmatched junction nucleotides: 9. This CDR3 has 16 amino acids. The CDR3 sequence is CASSLHRLADRNEQFF. The CDR3 nucleotides read TGTGCCAGCAGCTTACACCGACTAGCGGACAGGAATGAGCAGTTCTTC.

The rearrangement uses TRBV9 and TRBJ2-2, with D perhaps matching TRBD1 (6 bases). Looked up from germline, CDR1 is SGDLS and CDR2 is YYNGEE. The CDR3 runs 16 residues. Between the trimmed V and J ends, which lost 6 bases and 6 bases, there was a span of 21 bases. The CDR3 is CASTPMGQGRAGELFF. The CDR3 nucleotides read TGTGCCAGCACCCCGATGGGGCAGGGGAGAGCCGGGGAGCTGTTTTTT.

The chain employs TRBV11-2 and TRBJ2-1, with D perhaps matching TRBD2 (6 bases). This CDR3 contains 15 residues. Trimming removed 5 bases at V and 9 bases at J, with 20 bases between. The germline gives CDR1 SGHAT, CDR2 FQNNGV. CDR3 sequence (DNA): TGTGCCAGCAGCGGCCCGACTAGAATAACAAGTGAGCAGTTCTTC. Translating gives CASSGPTRITSEQFF.

The genes are TRBV7-3 and TRBJ2-1, with 12 nucleotides matching TRBD2. Unmatched junction bases numbered 18, after V lost 5 bases and J lost 4 bases. Looked up from germline, CDR1 is SGHTA and CDR2 is FQGTGA. There are 20 residues in the CDR3. The CDR3 reads CASSPVKLGLAGGRYNEQFF. The CDR3 DNA sequence: TGTGCCAGCAGCCCGGTCAAACTCGGGCTAGCGGGGGGGAGATACAATGAGCAGTTCTTC.

This clonotype was observed a few times. V usage is TRBV7-8 and J usage is TRBJ2-3, with D uncertain. The CDR3 loop spans 14 amino acids. Trimming removed 1 base from V and 3 bases from J, with 8 bases in between. The germline gives CDR1 SGHVS, CDR2 FQNEAQ. Here the CDR3 reads CASSLVSKTDTQYF. As DNA, the CDR3 is TGTGCCAGCAGCTTAGTGTCAAAAACAGATACGCAGTATTTT.

This clonotype was seen only once. The CDR3 region has the DNA TGTGCCAGCAGTGACAGACAAAAAGGAGGCTATGGCTACACCTTC. This encodes CASSDRQKGGYGYTF. The chain uses TRBV6-6 and TRBJ1-2, with D possibly being TRBD1 (5 bases). Trimming removed 5 bases from V and 4 bases from J, with 17 bases in between. The CDR3 spans 15 residues. The germline V gene encodes CDR1 MNHNY and CDR2 SVGAGI (reference sequence).

This CDR3 is CASSPDLAGGGYNEQFF. As DNA, the CDR3 is TGTGCCAGCAGCCCCGATTTAGCGGGAGGGGGGTACAATGAGCAGTTCTTC. The chain is built from TRBV7-9 and TRBJ2-1, with TRBD2 matching over 11 bases. After removal of 5 bases from V and 4 bases from J, the junction contained 10 bases not matched to a gene. This CDR3 contains 17 residues. Germline assignment: CDR1 SEHNR and CDR2 FQNEAQ (reference sequence).

The chain recombines TRBV12-3 or TRBV12-4 with TRBJ2-1; D gene unclear. Deletions cut 1 base from V and 6 bases from J, with 7 bases between. The length of the CDR3 is 13 residues. The CDR3 DNA sequence: TGTGCCAGCAGTTTAGGGCGGATCAATGAGCAGTTCTTC. This encodes CASSLGRINEQFF.

The genes are TRBV20-1 and TRBJ2-1, with 8 bases lining up with TRBD2. The germline V gene encodes CDR1 DFQATT and CDR2 SNEGSKA (reference sequence). The CDR3 is 16 residues long. V lost 2 bases, J lost 4 bases, and 10 bases stayed unmatched. The CDR3 region is CSARPSGSGLYNEQFF. The CDR3 nucleotides read TGCAGTGCTAGACCCAGCGGGAGCGGACTTTACAATGAGCAGTTCTTC.

The chain combines TRBV6-5 with TRBJ2-7; D ambiguous. This CDR3 contains 16 residues. The germline V and J ends were trimmed by 7 bases and 2 bases, with 21 bases remaining between them. The germline CDR1 and CDR2 sequences are MNHEY and SVGAGI. CDR3 in amino acids: CASIYNLHGGAYEQYF. The CDR3 DNA reads as TGTGCCAGCATCTACAATTTACACGGCGGAGCCTACGAGCAGTACTTC.

This chain links TRBV13 with TRBJ2-5; weak D call: TRBD1 (6 bases). This CDR3 comprises 16 residues. Trimming left V 3 bases short and J 2 bases short, with 16 bases between. From germline, CDR1 is PRHDT and CDR2 FYEKMQ (reference sequence). CDR3 protein: CASSFRGTGPQETQYF. The DNA of the CDR3 is TGTGCCAGCAGCTTTAGGGGCACAGGGCCACAAGAGACCCAGTACTTC. Using reference TRBV13 and TRBJ2-5 for the parts outside the CDR3, the full variable domain is AAGVIQSPRHLIKEKRETATLKCYPIPRHDTVYWYQQGPGQDPQFLISFYEKMQSDKGSIPDRFSAQQFSDYHSELNMSSLELGDSALYFCASSFRGTGPQETQYFGPGTRLLVL.

The rearrangement links TRBV12-3 or TRBV12-4 to TRBJ2-1; no reliable D call. The V end lost 2 bases, the J end lost 8 bases, and 13 bases lay between the germline ends. This CDR3 has 14 amino acids. The CDR3 sequence is CASSLSRVVDEQFF. The DNA of the CDR3 is TGTGCCAGCAGTTTATCCCGGGTAGTCGATGAGCAGTTCTTC.

This clonotype was counted between two and nine times. The chain recombines TRBV7-9 with TRBJ2-1; the match to TRBD2 covers 8 bases. CDR3 length equals 16 residues. J lost 5 bases, V lost 5 bases, and 11 bases had no gene match. Germline V CDR1 and CDR2: SEHNR, FQNEAQ (reference sequence). This CDR3 is CASSPPWAGGHNEQFF. For the CDR3, the DNA is TGTGCCAGCAGCCCCCCATGGGCGGGAGGCCACAATGAGCAGTTCTTC.

The chain has TRBV7-4 and TRBJ2-7; D possibly corresponds to TRBD2 (5 bases). The length of the CDR3 is 11 residues. With 6 bases removed from V and 6 bases from J, the gap between germline ends came to 9 bases. CDR1 is SGHVT, CDR2 SQSDAQ, per germline. CDR3 residues: CASRREIEQYF. Written as DNA, the CDR3 is TGTGCCAGCAGACGGGAAATCGAGCAGTACTTC.

Only a few counts were recorded for this clonotype. J is TRBJ2-1 and V is TRBV7-8; D assignment may be TRBD1 or TRBD2 (6 bases each). The CDR3 contains 15 residues. Trimming took 0 bases from V and 4 from J, leaving 10 bases between them. Per germline, CDR1 SGHVS and CDR2 FQNEAQ. The CDR3 bases are TGTGCCAGCAGCTTAGCGAGGGGGGATTACAATGAGCAGTTCTTC. This sequence encodes CASSLARGDYNEQFF.